One sample yielded the 5 T cell receptor beta chains listed below, sequenced in a study of tumor-infiltrating lymphocytes in oesophageal squamous cell carcinoma. From the PCR reads, TCRdb called clonotypes with MiXCR, one entry per CDR3 protein. The sample includes approximately 12,000 distinct CDR3 sequences, under 70% of them seen just once. The sample comprised esophageal tumor tissue. The receptors shown here come from a female donor with esophageal squamous cell carcinoma.

This rearrangement joins TRBV6-5 to TRBJ2-7, with unresolved D. The better agreement between TRBJ2-5 and the DNA end casts doubt on the J call. Looked up from germline, CDR1 is MNHEY and CDR2 is SVGAGI. The CDR3 runs to 13 residues. CDR3 nucleotides: TGTGCCAGCAGTTACTCGGTCCAAGAGACCCAGTACTTC. It specifies CASSYSVQETQYF.

This chain uses TRBV7-3 with TRBJ2-2, with 9 bases fitting TRBD1. The V gene end was trimmed by 5 bases and the J gene end by 5 bases; junction bases not matched to a gene: 6. The germline V gene encodes CDR1 SGHTA and CDR2 FQGTGA. The CDR3 covers 15 residues. The CDR3 is CASSPPGTGTGELFF. Here the CDR3 DNA reads TGTGCCAGCAGCCCGCCTGGGACAGGGACCGGGGAGCTGTTTTTT.

The chain uses TRBV7-2 and TRBJ2-1; D is uncertain. CDR1 is SGHTA, CDR2 FQGNSA, per germline. V was cut by 5 bases and J by 3 bases, with 14 bases left in between. CDR3 length: 15 residues. CDR3 DNA sequence: TGTGCCAGCAGCCTAAATACAGATTACTACAATGAGCAGTTCTTC. Encoded protein: CASSLNTDYYNEQFF.

V gene TRBV7-2 combines with J gene TRBJ2-5, with 10 positions matching TRBD1. V lost 5 bases and J lost 0; bases outside the gene matches: 6. Germline V CDR1 and CDR2: SGHTA, FQGNSA. This CDR3 contains 16 residues. The CDR3 loop is CASSPRQGAYQETQYF. Written as DNA, the CDR3 is TGTGCCAGCAGCCCTAGACAGGGGGCATACCAAGAGACCCAGTACTTC.

This clonotype was detected many times. The rearrangement joins TRBV5-3 to TRBJ2-7; D is unclear. TRBV5-3 is annotated as an ORF whose role is uncertain. The CDR3 runs to 15 residues. V was pared by 0 bases and J by 2 bases, with 12 bases between. The CDR3 nucleotides are TGTGCCAGAAGCTTGGAGGGAAAGGCACCCTACGAGCAGTACTTC. This translates into CARSLEGKAPYEQYF.